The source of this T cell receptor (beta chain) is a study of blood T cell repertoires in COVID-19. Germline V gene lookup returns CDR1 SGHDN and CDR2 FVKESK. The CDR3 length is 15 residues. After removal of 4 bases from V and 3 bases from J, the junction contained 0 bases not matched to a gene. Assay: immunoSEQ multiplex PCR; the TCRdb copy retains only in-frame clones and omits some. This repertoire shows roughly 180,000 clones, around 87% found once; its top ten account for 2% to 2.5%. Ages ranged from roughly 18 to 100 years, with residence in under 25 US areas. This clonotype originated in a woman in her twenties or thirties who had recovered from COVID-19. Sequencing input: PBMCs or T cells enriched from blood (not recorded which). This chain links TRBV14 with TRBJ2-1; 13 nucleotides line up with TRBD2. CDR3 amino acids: CASSRLAGGYNEQFF. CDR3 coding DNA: TGTGCCAGCAGCCGACTAGCGGGAGGCTACAATGAGCAGTTCTTC.